These 22 T cell receptor beta chains were sequenced from one sample in a study of blood T cell repertoires in COVID-19. Clones were sequenced by immunoSEQ multiplex PCR, and TCRdb holds only the in-frame ones, with some missing. The table has 190,000 or so clones, 70% to 85% seen once. Sequencing was performed on peripheral blood. Source of these receptors: an elderly woman with acute or convalescent COVID-19.

CDR3 in amino acids: CASSYGTGTGRAGELFF. CDR3 sequence (DNA): TGTGCCAGCAGCTACGGGACCGGGACAGGGAGGGCCGGGGAGCTGTTTTTT. V and J are TRBV7-2 and TRBJ2-2; 9 bases fit TRBD1. The V gene end was trimmed by 4 bases and the J gene end by 6 bases; junction bases not matched to a gene: 12. Germline CDR1 SGHTA, CDR2 FQGNSA. This CDR3 comprises 17 residues.

The chain uses TRBV2 and TRBJ2-4; 8 bases line up with TRBD1. The CDR3 extends over 14 amino acids. Trimming removed 7 bases from V and 5 bases from J; junction bases left unmatched: 7. The germline gives CDR1 SNHLY, CDR2 FYNNEI. In DNA, the CDR3 is TGTGCCAGCACAGTAGACAGGGGAGAAAACATTCAGTACTTC. Translated: CASTVDRGENIQYF.

The J gene is TRBJ1-5, the V gene TRBV7-9; 7 positions agree with TRBD1. The germline CDR1 and CDR2 sequences are SEHNR and FQNEAQ (reference sequence). This CDR3 spans 12 amino acids. The J segment lost 11 bases and the V segment lost 3 bases, leaving 4 bases of the junction unmatched. The CDR3 nucleotides read TGTGCCAGCAGCTTGGGGACAGAGACCCAGCATTTT. This gives the protein CASSLGTETQHF.

This clone was recorded only once. The chain has TRBV5-4 and TRBJ2-7; no firm D call. V was cut by 0 bases and J by 5 bases, with 15 bases left in between. In germline, CDR1 is SGHNT, CDR2 YYREEE (reference sequence). The CDR3 length is 15 residues. In DNA, the CDR3 is TGTGCCAGCAGCTTGGGTGGTATTGCTGGCAACGAGCAGTACTTC. Amino acids: CASSLGGIAGNEQYF.

The CDR3: CASSIQSSYEQYF. The CDR3 nucleotides read TGCGCCAGCAGTATACAGAGCTCCTACGAGCAGTACTTC. The chain is built from TRBV5-1 and TRBJ2-7; D not certain. The CDR3 is 13 amino acids. In germline, CDR1 is SGHRS, CDR2 YFSETQ. V lost 5 bases and J lost 0, with 9 bases in between.

In nucleotides, the CDR3 is TGTGCCAGCAGCCGGGAGGGGGCTCTCTATGGCTACACCTTC. It yields the protein CASSREGALYGYTF. The V and J genes are TRBV9 and TRBJ1-2; 7 nucleotides match TRBD1. The CDR3 is made up of 14 amino acids. J was trimmed by 4 bases and V by 4 bases; bases with no gene match: 7. Germline values: CDR1 SGDLS, CDR2 YYNGEE.

This clone was recorded only once. This rearrangement joins TRBV7-6 to TRBJ1-5, with D perhaps matching TRBD1 (6 bases). CDR1 SGHVS and CDR2 FNYEAQ come from the germline V gene. The CDR3 has 14 residues. The V gene lost 1 base and the J gene lost 7 bases, with 11 bases spanning the gap. CDR3 in DNA: TGTGCCAGCAGCTTAGGCGGTACAGGGCAGCCCCAGCATTTT. Protein product: CASSLGGTGQPQHF.

The rearrangement joins TRBV25-1 to TRBJ1-3; D is uncertain. The V gene's germline CDR1 is MGHDK and CDR2 SYGVNS. The ends were cut back, 2 bases at V and 0 bases at J, with 5 bases in the middle. The CDR3 is 14 residues long. CDR3: CASSERSSGNTIYF. In DNA form, the CDR3 reads TGTGCCAGCAGTGAACGGAGCTCTGGAAACACCATATATTTT.

The V call is TRBV3-1 (or the pseudogene TRBV3-2), the J call TRBJ2-3; 8 nucleotides match TRBD2. CDR3 length equals 15 residues. V gave up 2 bases and J gave up 3 bases; unmatched junction bases: 4. Germline values: CDR1 LGHDT, CDR2 YNNKEL (reference sequence). In DNA, the CDR3 is TGTGCCAGCAGCCAACGGGGGGGCGCGACAGATACGCAGTATTTT. Translation gives CASSQRGGATDTQYF.

The chain is built from TRBV30 and TRBJ2-5; D is uncertain. This CDR3 contains 14 residues. V was shortened by 0 bases and J by 2 bases, with 10 bases between the two germline ends. CDR1 and CDR2 from the germline V gene are GTSNPN and SVGIG (reference sequence). Here the CDR3 reads CAWSVKAAQETQYF. The CDR3 DNA follows: TGTGCCTGGAGTGTAAAGGCGGCTCAAGAGACCCAGTACTTC.

This clone was picked up a small number of times. The chain links TRBV18 to TRBJ2-1; 12 bases fit TRBD2. The CDR3 covers 18 residues. Germline CDR1 KGHSH, CDR2 LQKENI. The V and J ends lost 0 bases and 6 bases, in that order; junction bases with no gene match: 9. CDR3 sequence (DNA): TGTGCCAGCTCACCACCGCTAGCGGGGGGGCCGATGGCCAATGAGCAGTTCTTC. Translated, it gives CASSPPLAGGPMANEQFF.

The V and J genes are TRBV3-1 (or the pseudogene TRBV3-2) and TRBJ2-2, with D possibly matching TRBD1 (6 bases). V was clipped by 0 bases and J by 6 bases, with 17 bases between them. The CDR3 loop spans 17 amino acids. From germline, CDR1 is LGHDT and CDR2 YNNKEL (reference sequence). The CDR3 here is CASSQEDNRVWSGELFF. The CDR3 DNA reads as TGTGCCAGCAGCCAAGAGGATAACAGGGTATGGTCCGGGGAGCTGTTTTTT.

The chain carries TRBV27 and TRBJ2-2, with TRBD1 matching 7 bases. Germline V gene sequence: CDR1 MNHEY, CDR2 SMNVEV (reference sequence). The CDR3 is made up of 14 amino acids. The V segment lost 5 bases and the J segment 4 bases; nucleotides outside the gene matches: 4. CDR3 amino acids: CASSGQASTGELFF. CDR3 nucleotide sequence: TGTGCCAGCAGTGGACAGGCTAGCACCGGGGAGCTGTTTTTT.

The J gene is TRBJ1-2, the V gene TRBV6-1, with D unclear. V lost 3 bases and J 6 bases, leaving 11 bases between the germline ends. The CDR3 length is 13 residues. Germline values: CDR1 MNHNS, CDR2 SASEGT. CDR3 amino acids: CASSDSVIDGYTF. The CDR3 coding sequence is TGTGCCAGCAGTGATAGTGTCATAGATGGCTACACCTTC.

The chain employs TRBV4-1 and TRBJ2-5, with a possible D match to TRBD2 (5 bases). Trimming stripped 3 bases from V and 6 bases from J, with 17 bases between. The CDR3 has 15 residues. From germline, CDR1 is MGHRA and CDR2 YSYEKL. The CDR3 region is CASSHLARWEKTQYF. The CDR3 nucleotides are TGCGCCAGCAGCCATCTGGCCCGGTGGGAGAAGACCCAGTACTTC.

This clone occurred a few times. The J gene is TRBJ1-3, the V gene TRBV6-2 or TRBV6-3; possible D gene TRBD1, 6 bases. Trimming took 6 bases from V and 1 from J, leaving 13 bases between them. CDR1 and CDR2 from the germline V gene are MNHEY and SVGEGT. The CDR3 covers 15 residues. In DNA form, the CDR3 reads TGTGCCAGCAGCCGGACAGACCCTTCTGGAAACACCATATATTTT. This encodes CASSRTDPSGNTIYF.

The chain is built from TRBV27 and TRBJ2-7; 9 nucleotides agree with TRBD2. Per the germline V gene, CDR1 is MNHEY and CDR2 is SMNVEV (reference sequence). This CDR3 is built from 15 residues. The V segment lost 7 bases and the J segment 4 bases; nucleotides outside the gene matches: 11. The CDR3 DNA sequence: TGTGCCAGCACGGAACAGCGGGGGGTAGGGTACGAGCAGTACTTC. It specifies CASTEQRGVGYEQYF.

The V gene is TRBV10-2, the J gene TRBJ2-3, with TRBD2 matching 12 bases. This CDR3 comprises 16 residues. J gave up 5 bases and V 8 bases, and 11 bases lay outside the gene matches. CDR1 is WSHSY, CDR2 SAAADI, per germline. CDR3 loop: CASGVLAGGGGDTQYF. In DNA form, the CDR3 reads TGCGCCAGCGGGGTACTAGCGGGGGGAGGAGGAGATACGCAGTATTTT.

A few counts support this clone. The V call is TRBV25-1, the J call TRBJ1-2; TRBD1 is a possible D gene (6 bases). Germline values: CDR1 MGHDK, CDR2 SYGVNS. This CDR3 comprises 13 residues. V shed 8 bases and J shed 4 bases, with 14 bases lying between them. CDR3: CASPGGQTYGYTF. The CDR3 nucleotides read TGTGCCAGCCCGGGCGGACAGACCTATGGCTACACCTTC.

The gene calls are TRBV19 and TRBJ2-1; 13 bases fit TRBD2. This CDR3 is built from 16 residues. The germline gives CDR1 LNHDA, CDR2 SQIVND (reference sequence). J gave up 2 bases and V 5 bases, and 3 bases lay outside the gene matches. DNA for the CDR3: TGTGCCAGTAGTCCTGGACTAGCGGGAGCCTACAATGAGCAGTTCTTC. Translation: CASSPGLAGAYNEQFF.

V is TRBV9 and J is TRBJ2-5; 9 bases line up with TRBD1. The V and J ends lost 4 bases and 0 bases, in that order; junction bases with no gene match: 4. The length of the CDR3 is 15 residues. From germline, CDR1 is SGDLS and CDR2 YYNGEE. CDR3: CASSSRTGDQETQYF. The DNA of the CDR3 is TGTGCCAGCAGCTCCCGGACAGGGGACCAAGAGACCCAGTACTTC. Complete variable domain (other parts from reference TRBV9 and TRBJ2-5): DSGVTQTPKHLITATGQRVTLRCSPRSGDLSVYWYQQSLDQGLQFLIQYYNGEERAKGNILERFSAQQFPDLHSELNLSSLELGDSALYFCASSSRTGDQETQYFGPGTRLLVL.

The J gene is TRBJ2-5, the V gene TRBV14; 8 bases map to TRBD2. CDR3 size: 16 residues. With V trimmed by 2 bases and J by 4 bases, 9 bases remained unmatched. Germline values: CDR1 SGHDN, CDR2 FVKESK. The CDR3 loop is CASSQHSGLAGETQYF. As DNA, the CDR3 is TGTGCCAGCAGCCAACACTCTGGGCTAGCGGGAGAGACCCAGTACTTC.